The 28 T cell receptor beta chains given below trace back to one sample, sequenced in a study of CD8+CD57+ T cells in acquired aplastic anemia. TCR beta VDJ and CDR3 profiles were obtained from a genomic DNA template. In TCRdb, the reads were re-called with MiXCR into one record per CDR3 protein. The sample shows 120,000 or so distinct CDR3 sequences, over 30% of them seen only once. The patients chosen for sequencing had shown expansion of CD8+CD57+ cells (detected by flow cytometry). The sample was sorted CD4+, CD8+, or CD8+CD57+ T cells (not recorded which) from PBMCs. The receptors come from a human donor with aplastic anemia.

Remarks on this clonotype: A much larger clonotype is one base distant, so this may be a read error. The genes are TRBV20-1 and TRBJ2-3; D is uncertain. The CDR3 has 13 residues. CDR1 and CDR2 from the germline V gene are DFQATT and SNEGSKA (reference sequence). The CDR3 loop reads CSAQDTVTDRQYF. In DNA form, the CDR3 reads TGCAGTGCTCAAGACACGGTCACAGATAGGCAGTATTTT.

This clonotype has a count of ten or more. V and J are TRBV5-6 and TRBJ2-1, with a tentative D call TRBD2 (5 bases). CDR1 SGHDT and CDR2 YYEEEE come from the germline V gene. V dropped 4 bases and J dropped 3 bases, with 14 bases sitting between them. This CDR3 has 15 amino acids. Here the CDR3 reads CASSGANEGYNEQFF. Written as DNA, the CDR3 is TGTGCCAGCAGCGGAGCGAATGAGGGCTACAATGAGCAGTTCTTC.

This clonotype was counted ten times or more. The chain couples TRBV16 to TRBJ2-7, with TRBD2 matching 9 bases. CDR3 length: 14 residues. V lost 3 bases and J lost 5; bases outside the gene matches: 5. Germline V gives CDR1 KGHSY, CDR2 FQNENV. The CDR3: CASSHWTSVNEQYF. The CDR3 DNA reads as TGTGCCAGCAGCCACTGGACTAGCGTCAACGAGCAGTACTTC.

Many counts were recorded for this clonotype. The rearrangement links TRBV20-1 to TRBJ2-3; 11 bases line up with TRBD2. With 1 base clipped from V and 4 bases from J, the junction kept 10 bases outside the gene matches. CDR1 is DFQATT, CDR2 SNEGSKA, per germline (reference sequence). The CDR3 extends over 17 amino acids. CDR3 region: CSARGLAGLTGPDTQYF. CDR3 in DNA: TGCAGTGCTAGAGGACTAGCGGGGCTCACGGGGCCAGATACGCAGTATTTT.

Worth noting for this clonotype: The junction departs from the called germline gene at one end, perhaps through a read error. The chain joins TRBV29-1 to TRBJ1-1, with D possibly matching TRBD1 (5 bases). The germline V gene has CDR1 SQVTM and CDR2 ANQGSEA. This CDR3 region has 14 residues. In DNA, the CDR3 is TGCAGCGTTGAAGGGGTGGGGGGATTGGACGAAGCTCTCTTT. It is translated as CSVEGVGGLDEALF.

This clonotype was seen at least ten times. V gene TRBV19 combines with J gene TRBJ2-7; D could derive from TRBD1 or TRBD2 (5 bases each). CDR1 is LNHDA and CDR2 is SQIVND in the germline V gene (reference sequence). Trimming took 1 base from V and 2 from J, leaving 12 bases between them. The CDR3 is 15 amino acids. Written as DNA, the CDR3 is TGTGCCAGTAGTATAGCCGCAGGGAGTGCCTACGAGCAGTACGTC. This sequence encodes CASSIAAGSAYEQYV.

This clonotype appeared many times. V is TRBV14 and J is TRBJ1-1; D not certain. The V end was cut by 8 bases, the J end by 1 base, with 11 bases between. This CDR3 comprises 13 residues. Germline V gene lookup returns CDR1 SGHDN and CDR2 FVKESK. The CDR3 sequence is CASGEWRNTEAFF. The CDR3 bases are TGTGCCAGCGGCGAATGGAGGAACACTGAAGCTTTCTTT.

There are many counts of this clonotype. V gene TRBV10-2 combines with J gene TRBJ1-5; D is undetermined. Trimming stripped 0 bases from V and 9 bases from J, with 18 bases between. Germline CDR1 WSHSY, CDR2 SAAADI. This CDR3 has 16 residues. The CDR3 nucleotides are TGCGCCAGCAGTGAGTCCGGAGTGACCCTCCTAGGGCCCCAGCATTTT. Translated, it gives CASSESGVTLLGPQHF.

This clonotype has a handful of counts. J is TRBJ2-5 and V is TRBV2; D call uncertain. CDR1 SNHLY and CDR2 FYNNEI come from the germline V gene. The length of the CDR3 is 12 residues. With 0 bases removed from V and 4 bases from J, the gap between germline ends came to 3 bases. The chain's CDR3 is CASSEAGETQYF. CDR3 DNA: TGTGCCAGCAGTGAAGCGGGAGAGACCCAGTACTTC.

V gene TRBV6-2 or TRBV6-3 combines with J gene TRBJ2-1; D might be TRBD1 or TRBD2, each matching 5 bases. CDR3 length: 16 amino acids. Per germline, CDR1 MNHEY and CDR2 SVGEGT. V was trimmed by 0 bases and J by 6 bases, leaving 15 bases between them. This CDR3 is CASSYSIGDGPNEQFF. In DNA form, the CDR3 reads TGTGCCAGCAGTTACTCGATAGGGGACGGACCCAATGAGCAGTTCTTC.

The chain links TRBV6-1 to TRBJ2-2; D perhaps matches TRBD1 (6 bases). This CDR3 is built from 17 residues. V gave up 2 bases and J gave up 5 bases, with 18 bases separating them. Germline CDR1 and CDR2: MNHNS and SASEGT. The CDR3 DNA follows: TGTGCCAGCAGTGAAATCTTGGGGGCGTCCTTTACCGGGGAGCTGTTTTTT. Protein: CASSEILGASFTGELFF.

This clonotype was observed a single time. The chain uses TRBV7-2 and TRBJ1-2; D remains unclear. V was pared by 3 bases and J by 3 bases, with 11 bases between. Germline V gene lookup returns CDR1 SGHTA and CDR2 FQGNSA. The CDR3 runs 14 residues. CDR3 loop: CASSFPLGYYGYTF. The CDR3 DNA is TGTGCCAGCAGCTTCCCCCTGGGGTACTATGGCTACACCTTC.

The chain is built from TRBV18 and TRBJ1-2, with TRBD1 matching over 10 bases. V shed 6 bases and J 14 bases; nucleotides not matched to a gene: 12. Germline CDR1 reads KGHSH; CDR2 reads LQKENI. The CDR3 is made up of 13 amino acids. CDR3 DNA: TGTGCCAGCTCCCGAGGACAGGGGGAAACGTTGACCTTC. Amino acids: CASSRGQGETLTF.

The CDR3 loop reads CASSFNLPGLTLGETQYF. The DNA for the CDR3 is TGCGCCAGCAGCTTTAATTTACCGGGACTCACCTTGGGGGAGACCCAGTACTTC. The V gene is TRBV5-1, the J gene TRBJ2-5; tentatively, D is TRBD2 (6 bases). The CDR3 consists of 18 residues. The ends were cut back, 2 bases at V and 5 bases at J, with 25 bases in the middle. The V gene's germline CDR1 is SGHRS and CDR2 YFSETQ.

This clonotype was seen repeatedly, ten times or more. The gene calls are TRBV5-8 and TRBJ1-5; 7 bases fit TRBD1. Unmatched junction bases numbered 6, after V lost 1 base and J lost 11 bases. Looked up from germline, CDR1 is SGHTS and CDR2 is YDEGEE. This CDR3 is built from 13 residues. CDR3 region: CASSLRGPGAQHF. In DNA, the CDR3 is TGTGCCAGCAGCTTGAGGGGGCCCGGGGCCCAGCATTTT. Combining the CDR3 with reference TRBV5-8 and TRBJ1-5 gives the whole variable domain EAGVTQSPTHLIKTRGQQATLRCSPISGHTSVYWYQQALGLGLQFLLWYDEGEERNRGNFPPRFSGRQFPNYSSELNVNALELEDSALYLCASSLRGPGAQHFGDGTRLSIL.

This clonotype was detected ten times or more. The rearrangement joins TRBV29-1 to TRBJ1-3; 7 positions match TRBD1. The CDR3 has 15 residues. V was pared by 5 bases and J by 3 bases, with 10 bases of the junction left unmatched. Germline lookup yields CDR1 SQVTM and CDR2 ANQGSEA. CDR3 DNA: TGCAGCGTTAAACCCGCAGGGGGTAGTGGAAACACCATATATTTT. It codes for CSVKPAGGSGNTIYF.

The chain joins TRBV20-1 to TRBJ2-7; TRBD2 is a possible D gene (6 bases). CDR3 length equals 13 residues. The germline V gene encodes CDR1 DFQATT and CDR2 SNEGSKA (reference sequence). Trimming shortened V by 0 bases and J by 5 bases, and 11 bases separated the two germline ends. CDR3 in DNA: TGCAGTGCTAGAGAGGGTGGGAGGAACGAGCAGTACTTC. The encoded protein is CSAREGGRNEQYF.

The rearrangement joins TRBV30 to TRBJ2-5, with 9 bases identical to TRBD2. The CDR3 has 13 residues. V lost 5 bases, J lost 1 base, and 2 bases stayed unmatched. CDR1 is GTSNPN, CDR2 SVGIG, per germline (reference sequence). DNA for the CDR3: TGTGCCTGGGGACTAGCGCTCCAAGAGACCCAGTACTTC. It yields the protein CAWGLALQETQYF.

The chain recombines TRBV27 with TRBJ1-2, with D hard to call. From germline, CDR1 is MNHEY and CDR2 SMNVEV (reference sequence). This CDR3 has 15 amino acids. Trimming stripped 5 bases from V and 0 bases from J, with 13 bases between. CDR3 sequence: CASSPVAGTNYGYTF. In nucleotides, the CDR3 is TGTGCCAGCAGTCCCGTGGCGGGGACTAACTATGGCTACACCTTC.

This clonotype was seen repeatedly, ten times or more. The chain employs TRBV6-1 and TRBJ1-2; no firm D call. CDR1 is MNHNS, CDR2 SASEGT, per germline. The length of the CDR3 is 11 residues. Trimming shortened V by 3 bases and J by 2 bases, and 1 base separated the two germline ends. The CDR3 here is CASSDNYGYTF. CDR3 nucleotides: TGTGCCAGCAGTGACAACTATGGCTACACCTTC.

The sample holds many counts of this clonotype. This rearrangement joins TRBV6-1 to TRBJ1-1; D gene unclear. The CDR3 loop spans 13 amino acids. V was trimmed by 9 bases and J by 0 bases, leaving 11 bases between them. From germline, CDR1 is MNHNS and CDR2 SASEGT. The DNA of the CDR3 is TGTGCCAGTTGCCAGACGGTGAACACTGAAGCTTTCTTT. It yields the protein CASCQTVNTEAFF.

Concerning this clonotype itself: With a much larger clone just one base away, this may be a read error. The chain carries TRBV6-2 or TRBV6-3 and TRBJ1-2, with D perhaps matching TRBD1 (5 bases). This CDR3 spans 12 amino acids. V lost 10 bases and J 8 bases, leaving 17 bases between the germline ends. The germline gives CDR1 MNHEY, CDR2 SVGEGT. This chain's CDR3 is CATLLGQGGYTF. In DNA, the CDR3 is TGTGCCACCCTTCTCGGACAAGGGGGCTACACCTTC.

This clonotype was seen many times. The J gene is TRBJ1-4, the V gene TRBV15, with 8 nucleotides matching TRBD1. Germline V gene lookup returns CDR1 LNHNV and CDR2 YYDKDF (reference sequence). CDR3 size: 14 residues. Losses at the gene ends were 6 bases for V and 0 bases for J; bases not matched to a gene: 0. This CDR3 reads CATRQGATNEKLFF. The CDR3 nucleotides read TGTGCCACCAGACAGGGGGCAACTAATGAAAAACTGTTTTTT. Using reference TRBV15 and TRBJ1-4 for the parts outside the CDR3, the full variable domain is DAMVIQNPRYQVTQFGKPVTLSCSQTLNHNVMYWYQQKSSQAPKLLFHYYDKDFNNEADTPDNFQSRRPNTSFCFLDIRSPGLGDTAMYLCATRQGATNEKLFFGSGTQLSVL.

A few counts support this clonotype. This chain connects TRBV15 to TRBJ2-7; the D is unclear. The ends were cut back, 5 bases at V and 9 bases at J, with 11 bases in the middle. There are 11 residues in the CDR3. The germline V gene encodes CDR1 LNHNV and CDR2 YYDKDF (reference sequence). This chain's CDR3 is CATSLSWGQYV. CDR3 DNA: TGTGCCACCAGCCTCTCCTGGGGGCAGTACGTC.

Concerning this clonotype: Possible read error: a much larger clone is one base away. This chain connects TRBV6-5 to TRBJ1-5, with D hard to call. The CDR3 contains 15 residues. The germline CDR1 and CDR2 sequences are MNHEY and SVGAGI. The CDR3 nucleotides are TGTGCCTGCAGTTATCGCTCTGGGGGCAATCAGCCCCAGCATTTT. Residues: CACSYRSGGNQPQHF.

The rearrangement joins TRBV20-1 to TRBJ2-5; 10 nucleotides line up with TRBD1. The CDR3 is 15 residues long. Losses at the gene ends were 5 bases for V and 3 bases for J; bases not matched to a gene: 9. Germline V gene sequence: CDR1 DFQATT, CDR2 SNEGSKA (reference sequence). CDR3 residues: CSADEPGQGKETQYF. DNA for the CDR3: TGCAGTGCTGACGAGCCGGGACAGGGGAAAGAGACCCAGTACTTC.

The chain has TRBV10-1 and TRBJ2-7; tentative D call: TRBD1 (6 bases). Germline CDR1 and CDR2: WNHNN and SYGVQD (reference sequence). The CDR3 has 14 residues. Trimming cost V 3 bases and J 3 bases, with 12 bases left between them. CDR3 loop: CASSDRDTIYEQYF. The CDR3 nucleotides read TGCGCCAGCAGTGACCGGGACACAATCTACGAGCAGTACTTC.

The rearrangement uses TRBV2 and TRBJ1-2; D gene uncertain. Trimming cost V 6 bases and J 6 bases, with 14 bases left between them. Per germline, CDR1 SNHLY and CDR2 FYNNEI. The CDR3 sequence is 13 residues long. CDR3 region: CASRKGYVDGYTF. CDR3 nucleotides: TGTGCCAGCAGGAAAGGTTATGTAGATGGCTACACCTTC.